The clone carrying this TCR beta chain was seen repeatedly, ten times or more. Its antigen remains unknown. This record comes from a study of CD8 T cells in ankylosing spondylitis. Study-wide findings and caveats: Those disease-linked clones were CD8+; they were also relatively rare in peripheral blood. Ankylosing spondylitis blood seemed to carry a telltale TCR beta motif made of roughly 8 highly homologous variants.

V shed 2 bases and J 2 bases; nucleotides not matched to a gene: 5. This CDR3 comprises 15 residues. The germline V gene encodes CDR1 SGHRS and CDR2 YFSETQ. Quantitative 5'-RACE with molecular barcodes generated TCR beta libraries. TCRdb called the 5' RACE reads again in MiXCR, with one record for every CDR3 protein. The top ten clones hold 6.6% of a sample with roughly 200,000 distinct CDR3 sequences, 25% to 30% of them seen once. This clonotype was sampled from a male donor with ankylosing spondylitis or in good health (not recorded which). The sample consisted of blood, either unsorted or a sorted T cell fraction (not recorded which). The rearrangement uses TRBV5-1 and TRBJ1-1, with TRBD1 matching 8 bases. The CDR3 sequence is CASSFSGQGNTEAFF. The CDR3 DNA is TGCGCCAGCAGCTTTTCCGGACAGGGAAACACTGAAGCTTTCTTT.